These 13 T cell receptor beta chains share one sample of origin, sequenced in a study of blood T cells in healthy people across ages. Next came a second PCR, run for about 6 to 11 cycles, which used a sample-barcoded 5' primer along with a J-beta primer mix. Using its own MiXCR run on the 5' RACE reads, TCRdb lists one record per CDR3 protein. The table lists 1.5 million to 2 million distinct CDR3 sequences, 34% of them singletons. Sequenced input: blood. The source is a woman in her thirties in good health.

As concerns this clonotype: A single base separates this from a much larger clone, so it may be a read error. This chain links TRBV29-1 with TRBJ2-1; TRBD2 is a possible D gene (5 bases). Germline CDR1 and CDR2: SQVTM and ANQGSEA. CDR3 size: 12 residues. The V gene lost 7 bases and the J gene lost 11 bases, with 18 bases spanning the gap. The CDR3 region is CSARLVGNKQFF. The CDR3 nucleotides are TGCAGCGCACGGTTGGTCGGGAATAAGCAGTTCTTC.

This clonotype occurred once. The V call is TRBV7-9, the J call TRBJ1-6, with 7 bases matching TRBD1. The germline CDR1 and CDR2 sequences are SEHNR and FQNEAQ (reference sequence). The J segment lost 9 bases and the V segment lost 7 bases, leaving 12 bases of the junction unmatched. The CDR3 consists of 15 residues. The CDR3 loop is CASNAGAPGGSPLHF. In nucleotides, the CDR3 is TGTGCCAGCAATGCGGGGGCTCCAGGGGGTTCACCCCTCCACTTT.

This chain joins TRBV7-9 and TRBJ2-1; either TRBD1 or TRBD2 may supply D (6 bases each). The germline gives CDR1 SEHNR, CDR2 FQNEAQ (reference sequence). Trimming removed 4 bases from V and 4 bases from J, with 14 bases in between. This CDR3 has 15 residues. The CDR3 protein is CASSSPEGGYNEQFF. CDR3 DNA: TGTGCCAGCAGCTCGCCCGAGGGGGGTTACAATGAGCAGTTCTTC.

The rearrangement links TRBV15 to TRBJ1-6; D is uncertain. The V gene lost 4 bases and the J gene lost 4 bases, with 11 bases spanning the gap. CDR1 is LNHNV, CDR2 YYDKDF, per germline (reference sequence). This CDR3 is built from 15 residues. CDR3 in amino acids: CATSKGILYNSPLHF. The DNA of the CDR3 is TGTGCCACCAGCAAAGGGATCCTATATAATTCACCCCTCCACTTT.

This chain joins TRBV9 and TRBJ2-6; a weak D match, TRBD1 (6 bases). This CDR3 spans 16 amino acids. The V end lost 4 bases, the J end lost 1 base, and 12 bases lay between the germline ends. Germline-derived CDR1 and CDR2 are SGDLS and YYNGEE. This CDR3 reads CASSPDSLSGANVLTF. CDR3 DNA sequence: TGTGCCAGCAGCCCGGACAGCCTTTCTGGGGCCAACGTCCTGACTTTC.

V and J are TRBV11-1 and TRBJ2-1; D remains unclear. Trimming shortened V by 1 base and J by 2 bases, and 6 bases separated the two germline ends. The CDR3 has 14 residues. Per the germline V gene, CDR1 is SGHAT and CDR2 is FQDESV (reference sequence). The DNA of the CDR3 is TGTGCCAGCAGCTTAGTGTTCACCTACAATGAGCAGTTCTTC. Translating gives CASSLVFTYNEQFF.

This clonotype was picked up a small number of times. The chain is built from TRBV6-4 and TRBJ1-1, with TRBD1 matching 8 bases. Looked up from germline, CDR1 is MRHNA and CDR2 is SNTAGT. The CDR3 has 13 amino acids. V trimming: 3 bases; J trimming: 5 bases; junction bases outside the gene matches: 2. For the CDR3, the DNA is TGTGCCAGCAGTGAGTACAGGGGGACTGAAGCTTTCTTT. Encoded protein: CASSEYRGTEAFF.

This clonotype was recorded a few times. The chain has TRBV20-1 and TRBJ2-1; 10 bases agree with TRBD2. The CDR3 contains 15 residues. Germline V gene sequence: CDR1 DFQATT, CDR2 SNEGSKA (reference sequence). The ends lost 4 bases at V and 3 bases at J; junction bases unmatched: 6. CDR3 in DNA: TGCAGTGCTAACACCGGGACTAGCGTCTACAATGAGCAGTTCTTC. This translates into CSANTGTSVYNEQFF.

This clonotype was picked up many times. The rearrangement uses TRBV10-3 and TRBJ2-3; 7 bases map to TRBD1. Germline assignment: CDR1 ENHRY and CDR2 SYGVKD. This CDR3 contains 14 residues. The J segment lost 0 bases and the V segment lost 6 bases, leaving 3 bases of the junction unmatched. The CDR3 spells CAIRDRHSTDTQYF. The CDR3 DNA follows: TGTGCCATCAGGGACAGGCATAGCACAGATACGCAGTATTTT.

The rearrangement joins TRBV3-1 to TRBJ1-1; no clear D gene. Per germline, CDR1 LGHDT and CDR2 YNNKEL (reference sequence). V lost 1 base to trimming and J lost 0 bases, with 9 bases between them. There are 15 residues in the CDR3. CDR3 loop: CASSQGEQMNTEAFF. DNA of the CDR3: TGTGCCAGCAGCCAAGGGGAACAGATGAACACTGAAGCTTTCTTT.

The V call is TRBV27, the J call TRBJ2-7; 9 positions match TRBD2. Germline V gene lookup returns CDR1 MNHEY and CDR2 SMNVEV (reference sequence). The CDR3 sequence is 13 residues long. V was clipped by 6 bases and J by 6 bases; unmatched bases: 6. This CDR3 is CASRTGTSLEQYF. CDR3 DNA: TGTGCCAGCAGAACCGGGACTAGCCTCGAGCAGTACTTC.

This clonotype appeared once. The genes are TRBV20-1 and TRBJ2-5; no definite D call. The V gene's germline CDR1 is DFQATT and CDR2 SNEGSKA (reference sequence). Trimming removed 2 bases from V and 4 bases from J, with 17 bases in between. The CDR3 has 15 residues. This chain's CDR3 is CSARSRPPKGETQYF. CDR3 bases: TGCAGTGCTAGAAGCCGACCACCGAAAGGAGAGACCCAGTACTTC.

The chain employs TRBV11-2 and TRBJ1-4; D is possibly TRBD1 (6 bases). The CDR3 length is 17 residues. From germline, CDR1 is SGHAT and CDR2 FQNNGV. Deletions cut 4 bases from V and 4 bases from J, with 19 bases between. The CDR3 loop reads CASSSTRGRQDNEKLFF. The CDR3 DNA follows: TGTGCCAGCAGCTCGACCAGAGGGAGACAGGATAATGAAAAACTGTTTTTT. Full variable domain (missing parts from reference TRBV11-2 and TRBJ1-4): EAGVAQSPRYKIIEKRQSVAFWCNPISGHATLYWYQQILGQGPKLLIQFQNNGVVDDSQLPKDRFSAERLKGVDSTLKIQPAKLEDSAVYLCASSSTRGRQDNEKLFFGSGTQLSVL.